Each of the 21 T cell receptor beta chains below was sequenced from the same sample in a study of T cells after yellow fever vaccination. TCRdb itself ran the 5' RACE reads through MiXCR, one entry per CDR3 protein. The table has 350,000 to 450,000 distinct CDR3 sequences, roughly a sixth seen once. The material sequenced was PBMCs, taken before the yellow fever booster vaccination. The origin of the receptors is a man aged 18-30 years who received the YFV17D yellow fever vaccine.

V usage is TRBV2 and J usage is TRBJ2-1; possible D gene TRBD2, 6 bases. Looked up from germline, CDR1 is SNHLY and CDR2 is FYNNEI. V was pared by 4 bases and J by 5 bases, with 21 bases between. CDR3 length: 17 amino acids. DNA for the CDR3: TGTGCCAGCAGTGGAAAGGACTACATACTGATAAACAATGAGCAGTTCTTC. It codes for CASSGKDYILINNEQFF.

The chain carries TRBV6-6 and TRBJ1-5, with D possibly matching TRBD1 (5 bases). This CDR3 region has 18 residues. V lost 2 bases to trimming and J lost 2 bases, with 19 bases between them. CDR1 MNHNY and CDR2 SVGAGI come from the germline V gene (reference sequence). Here the CDR3 reads CASSYISPGRIRNQPQHF. In nucleotides, the CDR3 is TGTGCCAGCAGTTACATATCCCCGGGGCGCATTCGCAATCAGCCCCAGCATTTT.

This clonotype was seen many times. The chain links TRBV6-2 or TRBV6-3 to TRBJ2-2; TRBD2 agrees at 11 bases. Germline assignment: CDR1 MNHEY and CDR2 SVGEGT. V lost 5 bases and J lost 3; bases outside the gene matches: 2. The CDR3 totals 15 residues. The CDR3 loop reads CASSTGLADTGELFF. CDR3 nucleotide sequence: TGTGCCAGCAGTACGGGACTAGCGGACACCGGGGAGCTGTTTTTT.

The rearrangement links TRBV20-1 to TRBJ2-2; TRBD2 matches 7 bases. The V and J ends lost 1 base and 4 bases, in that order; junction bases with no gene match: 9. The CDR3 is 16 residues long. From germline, CDR1 is DFQATT and CDR2 SNEGSKA (reference sequence). CDR3 sequence: CSARGGLSGGTGELFF. Written as DNA, the CDR3 is TGCAGTGCTAGAGGTGGACTATCGGGGGGCACCGGGGAGCTGTTTTTT.

V and J are TRBV7-9 and TRBJ1-5; TRBD1 matches at 7 bases. The CDR3 is 15 amino acids. Germline V lookup: CDR1 SEHNR, CDR2 FQNEAQ (reference sequence). V lost 4 bases and J lost 1; bases outside the gene matches: 4. The CDR3 sequence: CASSSNRGSNQPQHF. Written as DNA, the CDR3 is TGTGCCAGCAGCTCTAACAGGGGCAGCAATCAGCCCCAGCATTTT.

This clonotype was observed a few times. This sequence joins TRBV6-5 and TRBJ2-1; no reliable D call. Germline values: CDR1 MNHEY, CDR2 SVGAGI. The CDR3 is 12 residues long. With 6 bases removed from V and 7 bases from J, the gap between germline ends came to 10 bases. The CDR3 sequence is CASRTLGNEQFF. For the CDR3, the DNA is TGTGCCAGCAGGACCCTAGGGAATGAGCAGTTCTTC.

Ten or more counts support this clonotype. V gene TRBV7-9 combines with J gene TRBJ2-1; 12 nucleotides align to TRBD2. V was clipped by 5 bases and J by 6 bases; unmatched bases: 5. This CDR3 has 15 amino acids. Germline V lookup: CDR1 SEHNR, CDR2 FQNEAQ (reference sequence). CDR3 sequence (DNA): TGTGCCAGCAGCGCCACTAGCGGGGGGCCCAATGAGCAGTTCTTC. Translated: CASSATSGGPNEQFF.

This clonotype was seen more than once but under ten times. This chain links TRBV4-3 with TRBJ1-2, with TRBD1 identical over 9 bases. The CDR3 spans 16 residues. Unmatched junction bases numbered 9, after V lost 6 bases and J lost 1 base. Germline V lookup: CDR1 LGHNA, CDR2 YSLEER. CDR3 nucleotides: TGCGCCAGCAGAACAGGGGGCGGATCGCATAACTATGGCTACACCTTC. Translated: CASRTGGGSHNYGYTF.

The J gene is TRBJ1-2, the V gene TRBV6-6; no clear D gene. The CDR3 loop spans 14 amino acids. CDR1 and CDR2 (germline): MNHNY, SVGAGI (reference sequence). Trimming stripped 0 bases from V and 5 bases from J, with 10 bases between. This CDR3 reads CASSYSSNVYGYTF. The CDR3 DNA reads TGTGCCAGCAGTTACTCCAGTAACGTATATGGCTACACCTTC.

This chain joins TRBV14 and TRBJ2-1, with TRBD1 matching over 7 bases. CDR3 size: 18 residues. The germline gives CDR1 SGHDN, CDR2 FVKESK. The J segment lost 2 bases and the V segment lost 3 bases, leaving 13 bases of the junction unmatched. CDR3: CASSHPIRRQGPYNEQFF. CDR3 nucleotides: TGTGCCAGCAGCCATCCAATAAGGAGACAGGGTCCCTACAATGAGCAGTTCTTC.

This chain uses TRBV5-5 with TRBJ2-7, with 8 bases aligning to TRBD1. The CDR3 is made up of 14 amino acids. Germline V gene lookup returns CDR1 SGHKS and CDR2 YYEKEE (reference sequence). The J segment lost 6 bases and the V segment lost 1 base, leaving 6 bases of the junction unmatched. CDR3 coding DNA: TGTGCCAGCAGCTTGATGACAGGGGTAGGCGAGCAGTACTTC. Protein sequence: CASSLMTGVGEQYF.

The CDR3 DNA sequence: TGTGCCAGCAGCGTAGGGCGGGCTTCCGATACGCAGTATTTT. This encodes CASSVGRASDTQYF. The rearrangement joins TRBV9 to TRBJ2-3, with D possibly being TRBD2 (5 bases). This CDR3 contains 14 residues. The germline CDR1 and CDR2 sequences are SGDLS and YYNGEE. V was shortened by 0 bases and J by 6 bases, with 11 bases between the two germline ends.

This clonotype was observed a few times. This sequence joins TRBV7-9 and TRBJ2-7; D remains ambiguous. The length of the CDR3 is 14 residues. V lost 5 bases to trimming and J lost 2 bases, with 13 bases between them. Germline V gene data show CDR1 as SEHNR and CDR2 as FQNEAQ (reference sequence). The DNA of the CDR3 is TGTGCCAGCAGCCCCCGACACGCCCCCTACGAGCAGTACGTC. Amino acid sequence: CASSPRHAPYEQYV.

This clonotype was counted between two and nine times. This rearrangement joins TRBV18 to TRBJ1-1, with 7 positions matching TRBD1. The length of the CDR3 is 16 residues. Germline V gives CDR1 KGHSH, CDR2 LQKENI. J lost 0 bases, V lost 3 bases, and 7 bases had no gene match. This CDR3 reads CASSPGTVFMNTEAFF. As DNA, the CDR3 is TGTGCCAGCTCACCGGGGACAGTTTTCATGAACACTGAAGCTTTCTTT.

The sample holds many counts of this clonotype. V usage is TRBV12-3 or TRBV12-4 and J usage is TRBJ1-2, with D perhaps TRBD1 (5 bases). V was clipped by 5 bases and J by 3 bases, with 10 bases between them. The CDR3 contains 13 residues. The CDR3 protein is CASSPGTHYGYTF. DNA of the CDR3: TGTGCCAGCAGTCCGGGGACCCACTATGGCTACACCTTC.

There are a few counts of this clonotype. The chain carries TRBV28 and TRBJ2-1; 9 positions match TRBD2. The CDR3 covers 15 residues. Germline V gene data show CDR1 as MDHEN and CDR2 as SYDVKM. The ends lost 7 bases at V and 2 bases at J; junction bases unmatched: 6. In nucleotides, the CDR3 is TGTGCCAGCATCCGTAGCGGGGGCCCCTACAATGAGCAGTTCTTC. It specifies CASIRSGGPYNEQFF.

The V call is TRBV9, the J call TRBJ2-3; the match to TRBD2 covers 7 bases. Germline V gives CDR1 SGDLS, CDR2 YYNGEE. CDR3 length equals 14 residues. The trim removed 0 bases at V and 4 bases at J, leaving 2 bases unmatched. CDR3 in amino acids: CASSVGGRADTQYF. CDR3 sequence (DNA): TGTGCCAGCAGCGTAGGGGGGAGGGCAGATACGCAGTATTTT.

The table lists this clonotype with a few counts. V is TRBV6-2 or TRBV6-3 and J is TRBJ1-5, with D maybe TRBD1 (6 bases). The CDR3 runs to 14 residues. Germline V gene lookup returns CDR1 MNHEY and CDR2 SVGEGT. V was shortened by 6 bases and J by 6 bases, with 15 bases between the two germline ends. The CDR3 protein is CASSRGTMGQPQHF. DNA of the CDR3: TGTGCCAGCAGCCGTGGGACAATGGGTCAGCCCCAGCATTTT.

V is TRBV28 and J is TRBJ2-2, with D unclear. CDR3 length equals 14 residues. Per the germline V gene, CDR1 is MDHEN and CDR2 is SYDVKM. V shed 6 bases and J shed 0 bases, with 8 bases lying between them. CDR3 sequence: CASSTTPNTGELFF. Here the CDR3 DNA reads TGTGCCAGCAGCACTACTCCGAACACCGGGGAGCTGTTTTTT.

The table lists this clonotype with a few counts. The chain has TRBV28 and TRBJ2-5; D is possibly TRBD1 (6 bases). This CDR3 spans 14 amino acids. V was clipped by 4 bases and J by 7 bases, with 16 bases between them. Germline CDR1 reads MDHEN; CDR2 reads SYDVKM. The CDR3 spells CASSSTALRGTQYF. The CDR3 nucleotides read TGTGCCAGCAGTTCGACAGCCCTCAGGGGGACCCAGTACTTC.

V gene TRBV20-1 combines with J gene TRBJ2-7, with 7 bases fitting TRBD1. J gave up 9 bases and V 5 bases, and 13 bases lay outside the gene matches. CDR1 DFQATT and CDR2 SNEGSKA come from the germline V gene (reference sequence). The CDR3 sequence is 13 residues long. CDR3 loop: CSAGLGQASGQYF. The CDR3 region has the DNA TGCAGTGCTGGTCTTGGACAGGCTTCCGGGCAGTACTTC.